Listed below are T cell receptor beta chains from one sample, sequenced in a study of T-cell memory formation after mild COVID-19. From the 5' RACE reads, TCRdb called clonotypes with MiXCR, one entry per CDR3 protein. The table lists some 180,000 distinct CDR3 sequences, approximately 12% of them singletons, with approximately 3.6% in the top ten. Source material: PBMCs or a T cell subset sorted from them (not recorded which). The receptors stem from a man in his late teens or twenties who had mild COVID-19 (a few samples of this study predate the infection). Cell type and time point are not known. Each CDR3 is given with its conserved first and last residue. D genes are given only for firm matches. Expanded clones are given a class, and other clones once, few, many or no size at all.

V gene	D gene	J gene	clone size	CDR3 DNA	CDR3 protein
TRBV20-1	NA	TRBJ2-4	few	TGCAGTGCCGCCGACCCGCCTCGGCAGTACTTC	CSAADPPRQYF
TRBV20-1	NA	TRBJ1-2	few	TGCAGTGCTAGAGTTGGCACTTTCTATGGCTACACCTTC	CSARVGTFYGYTF
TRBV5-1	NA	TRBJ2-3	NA	TGCGCCAGCAGCTTGGTAGGGATTCCCACAGATACGCAGTATTTT	CASSLVGIPTDTQYF
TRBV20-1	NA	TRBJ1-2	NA	TGCAGTGCAACAAGGGGAGGGGACCTCTATGGCTACACCTTC	CSATRGGDLYGYTF
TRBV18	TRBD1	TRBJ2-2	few	TGTGCCAGCTCAACGACAGGGAAAAGGGCCGGGGAGCTGTTTTTT	CASSTTGKRAGELFF
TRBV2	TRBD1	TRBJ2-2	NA	TGTGCCAGCAGGACTTCAGGGGGCATCGGGGAGCTGTTTTTT	CASRTSGGIGELFF
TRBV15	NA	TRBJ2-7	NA	TGTGCCACCAGCGCAGGGTCCTACGAGCAGTACTTC	CATSAGSYEQYF
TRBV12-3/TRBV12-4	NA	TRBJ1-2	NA	TGTGCCAGCAGTGAGGGGTGGGTTGGCTACACCTTC	CASSEGWVGYTF
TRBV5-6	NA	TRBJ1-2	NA	TGTGCCAGCAGCTTCCGGGGGGTTGGCTACACCTTC	CASSFRGVGYTF
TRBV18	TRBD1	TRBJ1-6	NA	TGTGCCAGCTCACCGACAGGGAGCCCAAATTCACCCCTCCACTTT	CASSPTGSPNSPLHF
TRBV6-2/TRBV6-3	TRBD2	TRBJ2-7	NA	TGTGCCAGCAGGCCCACTAGCGGGTGGGCCACGGGCGAGCAGTACTTC	CASRPTSGWATGEQYF
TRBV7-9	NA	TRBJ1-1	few	TGTGCCAGCAGCCGACCTAGGATAGGTAACGCTGAAGCTTTCTTT	CASSRPRIGNAEAFF
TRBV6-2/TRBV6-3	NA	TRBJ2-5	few	TGTGCCAGCAGTGGGGCCGCGAGAGAGACCCAGTACTTC	CASSGAARETQYF
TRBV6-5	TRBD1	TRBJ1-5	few	TGTGCCAGCAGCCGGGACAGGGGCGTAGGACAGCCCCAGCATTTT	CASSRDRGVGQPQHF
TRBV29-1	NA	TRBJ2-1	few	TGCAGCGTTGTAGGCAGTTACAATGAGCAGTTCTTC	CSVVGSYNEQFF
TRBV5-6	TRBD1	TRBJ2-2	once	TGTGCCAGCAGCTTGCCCCGGGACAGGGGGCTGGGCGGGGAGCTGTTTTTT	CASSLPRDRGLGGELFF
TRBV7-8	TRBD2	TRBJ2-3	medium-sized	TGTGCCAGCAGCCCGGGGACTAGCGGGGGACTCACAGATACGCAGTATTTT	CASSPGTSGGLTDTQYF
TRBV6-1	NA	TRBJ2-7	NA	TGTGCCAGCAGTGATGTGGCAGGGGGGACCTACGAGCAGTACTTC	CASSDVAGGTYEQYF
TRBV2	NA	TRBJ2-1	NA	TGTGCCACAGGACTGGAGGGGCCGAATGAGCAGTTCTTC	CATGLEGPNEQFF
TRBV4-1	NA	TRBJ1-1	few	TGCGCCAGCAGCCAAGATCTAGTGACACTTAATGAAGCTTTCTTT	CASSQDLVTLNEAFF
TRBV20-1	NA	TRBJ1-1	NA	TGCAGTGCTAGGCCGGCGAACACTGAAGCTTTCTTT	CSARPANTEAFF
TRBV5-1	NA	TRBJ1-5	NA	TGCGCCAGCAGCTTGGGGGCCGCAGGGCAGCCCCAGCATTTT	CASSLGAAGQPQHF
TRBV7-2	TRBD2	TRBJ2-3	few	TGTGCCAGCAGCTTCTCTAGCGGGGGCACAGATACGCAGTATTTT	CASSFSSGGTDTQYF
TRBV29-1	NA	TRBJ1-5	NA	TGCAGCGTTGGTTGGGGTTGGGGGCAGCCCCAGCATTTT	CSVGWGWGQPQHF
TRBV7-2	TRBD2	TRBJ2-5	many	TGTGCCAGCAGCTGGACGGCGGGGGTTGGGGAGACCCAGTACTTC	CASSWTAGVGETQYF
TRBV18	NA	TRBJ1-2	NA	TGTGCCAGCTCACCACCTCAGGGACCCAACTATGGCTACACCTTC	CASSPPQGPNYGYTF
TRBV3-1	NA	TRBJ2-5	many	TGTGCCAGCAGCCATCGGACGCGTGCAGGGTTGAAGACCCAGTACTTC	CASSHRTRAGLKTQYF
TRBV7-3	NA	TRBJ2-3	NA	TGTGCCAGCAGCTTGGGACCTAGAGCTCCAGATACGCAGTATTTT	CASSLGPRAPDTQYF
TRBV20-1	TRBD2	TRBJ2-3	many	TGCAGTGCTGCCCAACTAGCGGCTAGCACAGATACGCAGTATTTT	CSAAQLAASTDTQYF
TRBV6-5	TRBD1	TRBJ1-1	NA	TGTGCCAGCAGTTACACAGGGGTATCGAACACTGAAGCTTTCTTT	CASSYTGVSNTEAFF
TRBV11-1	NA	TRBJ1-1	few	TGTGCCAGCAGCCACACTCCCTTTCCTGAAGCTTTCTTT	CASSHTPFPEAFF
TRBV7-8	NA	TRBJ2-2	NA	TGTGCCAGCAGCTCACCCGACACCGCGAACACCGGGGAGCTGTTTTTT	CASSSPDTANTGELFF
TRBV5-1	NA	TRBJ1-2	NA	TGCGCCAGCGGGGAATTCTATGGCTACACCTTC	CASGEFYGYTF
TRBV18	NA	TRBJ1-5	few	TGTGCCAGCTCGCGGGGGAGGGATCAGCCCCAGCATTTT	CASSRGRDQPQHF
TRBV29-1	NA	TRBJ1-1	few	TGCAGCGTAGCCCGGGGCCCGACGGGCACTGAAGCTTTCTTT	CSVARGPTGTEAFF
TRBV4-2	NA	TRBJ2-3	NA	TGTGCCAGCAGCCAAGGTCCGGGGGGCGCGGGAGATACGCAGTATTTT	CASSQGPGGAGDTQYF
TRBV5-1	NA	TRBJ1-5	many	TGCGCCAGCAGCTTGTCCGGGTCTCAGCCCCAGCATTTT	CASSLSGSQPQHF
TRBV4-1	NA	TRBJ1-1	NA	TGCGCCAGCAGCCAAACCCCCGTCGCGGCCGCTGAAGCTTTCTTT	CASSQTPVAAAEAFF
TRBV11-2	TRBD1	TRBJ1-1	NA	TGTGCCAGCAGCTCACAGGGGATGAACACTGAAGCTTTCTTT	CASSSQGMNTEAFF
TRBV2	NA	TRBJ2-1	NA	TGTGCCGGTCTATCGACTCCTAGCTCCTACAATGAGCAGTTCTTC	CAGLSTPSSYNEQFF
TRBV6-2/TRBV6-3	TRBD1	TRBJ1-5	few	TGTGCCAGCAGCGATTACAGGGGGCGGCATCAGCACCAGCATTTT	CASSDYRGRHQHQHF
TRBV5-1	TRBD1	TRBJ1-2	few	TGCGCCAGCAGCACGGGACAGGGGAACTATGGCTACACCTTC	CASSTGQGNYGYTF
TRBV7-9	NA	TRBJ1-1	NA	TGTGCCAGCAGCTTCGCCTTTTTCACGCCCCGAGAAGCTTTCTTT	CASSFAFFTPREAFF
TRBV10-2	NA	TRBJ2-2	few	TGCGCCAGCAGCCTGCATAACACCGGGGAGCTGTTTTTT	CASSLHNTGELFF
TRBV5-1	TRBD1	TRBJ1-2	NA	TGCGCCAGCAGCTTCGTAACAGGGGAAGGGGAGAATGGCTACACCTTC	CASSFVTGEGENGYTF
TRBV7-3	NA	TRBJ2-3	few	TGTGCCAGCAGCTTAAACCCCGGCCCCGGGAGGCAGTATTTT	CASSLNPGPGRQYF
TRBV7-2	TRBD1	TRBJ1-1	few	TGTGCCAGCAGCGCCTTCACAGGGGTCACTGAAGCTTTCTTT	CASSAFTGVTEAFF
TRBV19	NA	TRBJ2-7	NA	TGTGCCAGTAGTATAGAGGGCGGGATCTCCTACGAGCAGTACTTC	CASSIEGGISYEQYF
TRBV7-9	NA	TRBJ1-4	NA	TGTGCCAGCAGCTTAGGCGACAGAGATAATGAAAAACTGTTTTTT	CASSLGDRDNEKLFF
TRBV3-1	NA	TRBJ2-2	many	TGTGCCAGCAGCCCTACCCCGGGCACCACCAGGAGAAGTACAAACACCGGGGAGCTGTTTTTT	CASSPTPGTTRRSTNTGELFF
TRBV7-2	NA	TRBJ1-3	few	TGTGCCAGCAGCGCAGGAAACTACCCGGGATACACCATATATTTT	CASSAGNYPGYTIYF
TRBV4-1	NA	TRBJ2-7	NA	TGCGCCAGCAGCCCGGGGCCTTGGTCGGATAACGAGCAGTACTTC	CASSPGPWSDNEQYF
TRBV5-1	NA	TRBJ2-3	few	TGCGCCAGCAGGGGTGGAGGGACGGAGGTAGATACGCAGTATTTT	CASRGGGTEVDTQYF
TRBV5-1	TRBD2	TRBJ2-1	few	TGCGCCAGCAGCCTGGGACTAGCGGCCAGCTACAATGAGCAGTTCTTC	CASSLGLAASYNEQFF
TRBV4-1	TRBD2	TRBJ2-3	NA	TGCGCCAGCAGCCGTCGACTAGCGGGGGGGATCCCAGATACGCAGTATTTT	CASSRRLAGGIPDTQYF
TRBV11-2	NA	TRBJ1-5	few	TGTGCCAGCAGCTTAAGTCTGGGTCAGCCCCAGCATTTT	CASSLSLGQPQHF
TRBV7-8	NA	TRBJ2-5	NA	TGTGCCAGCAGCTTTGGCAGACAAGAGACCCAGTACTTC	CASSFGRQETQYF